This T cell receptor beta chain was documented in a study of T-cell memory formation after mild COVID-19. Whole-study context: Largely donor-specific sequence clusters came from a couple of donors.

TCRdb used MiXCR to reprocess the 5' RACE reads, holding one entry per CDR3 protein. The data hold around 150,000 distinct CDR3 sequences, with more than 14% observed a single time. Notes on this clonotype: Its antigen is as yet unknown.

Study conclusions and caveats: Mainly in CM and EM were contracting CD4+ clones; CD8+ were in EMRA.

The sequenced material came from PBMCs or a T cell subset sorted from them (not recorded which). This sequence originates from an adult woman who had mild COVID-19 (a few samples of this study predate the infection). Cell type and time point are not known.

The CDR3 DNA is TGTGCCAGCAGCTTGGGTGCAGTCCCTAGCGGGCAGTACTTC. Translating gives CASSLGAVPSGQYF. J is TRBJ2-7 and V is TRBV5-6; TRBD2 agrees at 7 bases. This CDR3 spans 14 amino acids. J lost 9 bases, V lost 0 bases, and 9 bases had no gene match. The germline gives CDR1 SGHDT, CDR2 YYEEEE. The entire variable domain, with the rest obtained from reference TRBV5-6 and TRBJ2-7, is as follows: DAGVTQSPTHLIKTRGQQVTLRCSPKSGHDTVSWYQQALGQGPQFIFQYYEEEERQRGNFPDRFSGHQFPNYSSELNVNALLLGDSALYLCASSLGAVPSGQYFGPGTRLTVT.